This T cell receptor beta chain comes out of a study of long-term antiretroviral therapy in people with HIV. Study overall: The oldest specimens predate the 2015 immediate-ART recommendation by about a decade.

Researchers report immunoSEQ v3.0 was run at survey level. Measured with immunoSEQ multiplex PCR; TCRdb has only the in-frame clones, and not every one. Among 28,000 or so clones, less than 90% were seen once, and the ten largest hold around 5.9%. The CDR3 runs 18 residues. The V end was cut by 2 bases, the J end by 7 bases, with 24 bases between. CDR1 is SGHVS and CDR2 is FQNEAQ in the germline V gene. This TCR was sampled from a man aged 18 to 30 with HIV. This specimen consisted of unsorted PBMCs, obtained 0.4 years after starting antiretroviral therapy. The chain joins TRBV7-8 to TRBJ2-1; perhaps TRBD1 as D (6 bases). CDR3 region: CASSLISPGRLQGNEQFF. The CDR3 coding sequence is TGTGCCAGCAGCTTAATCTCCCCCGGACGGTTACAGGGAAATGAGCAGTTCTTC. The full variable domain, its missing parts supplied by reference TRBV7-8 and TRBJ2-1, is GAGVSQSPRYKVAKRGQDVALRCDPISGHVSLFWYQQALGQGPEFLTYFQNEAQLDKSGLPSDRFFAERPEGSVSTLKIQRTQQEDSAVYLCASSLISPGRLQGNEQFFGPGTRLTVL.